Presented here are 3 T cell receptor beta chains from one specimen sequenced in a study of a mutant IDH1 vaccine in newly diagnosed glioma. TCRdb's copy holds only in-frame clones and misses some; the assay was immunoSEQ multiplex PCR. The table lists some 80,000 clones, around 83% of them singletons. Their cognate antigens are unknown. Time point described: week 23, last vaccination. Each dose delivered 300 ug of mutant IDH1 20-mer peptide subcutaneously with imiquimod. This specimen consisted of PBMCs, obtained from a glioma patient whose treatment included an IDH1 peptide vaccine. The receptors derive from a woman aged 45-60 years with glioma.

This sequence joins TRBV30 and TRBJ2-5, with 10 bases lining up with TRBD1. The CDR3 length is 12 residues. J lost 7 bases, V lost 4 bases, and 3 bases had no gene match. Germline V gene data show CDR1 as GTSNPN and CDR2 as SVGIG (reference sequence). This CDR3 reads CAWKRTGGTQYF. In DNA, the CDR3 is TGTGCCTGGAAGAGGACAGGGGGGACCCAGTACTTC.

This clone was observed a single time. The rearrangement links TRBV5-8 to TRBJ2-7; D tentatively reads TRBD1 or TRBD2 (5 bases each). The germline V and J ends were trimmed by 1 base and 3 bases, with 14 bases remaining between them. The CDR3 covers 15 residues. The germline V gene has CDR1 SGHTS and CDR2 YDEGEE. The CDR3 region is CASSLTGTDVYEQYF. The CDR3 region has the DNA TGTGCCAGCAGCTTGACCGGGACGGACGTCTACGAGCAGTACTTC.

This rearrangement joins TRBV7-9 to TRBJ2-6, with 7 bases aligning to TRBD1. With V trimmed by 4 bases and J by 0 bases, 9 bases remained unmatched. Germline lookup yields CDR1 SEHNR and CDR2 FQNEAQ (reference sequence). The length of the CDR3 is 18 residues. This CDR3 is CASSSLRQGSSGANVLTF. CDR3 nucleotide sequence: TGTGCCAGCAGCTCCCTTCGACAGGGAAGCTCTGGGGCCAACGTCCTGACTTTC.